This T cell receptor (beta chain) originates from a study of regulatory T cells in long-lasting Graves disease. Sequencing libraries for TCR beta were prepared with iRepertoire HTBI primers and Arm-PCR of CDR3 regions. TCRdb re-called the multiplex PCR reads with MiXCR, one entry per CDR3 protein. This table holds around 500,000 distinct CDR3 sequences, about 12% found once. Germline values: CDR1 MNHEY, CDR2 SVGEGT. The ends were cut back, 4 bases at V and 5 bases at J, with 23 bases in the middle. This CDR3 has 17 amino acids. Time point here: newly diagnosed GD, antithyroid drugs for less than 3 months. Isolated PBMC RNA provided the starting material for the TCR library. Overall study results and limits: Favored gene segments in persistent disease were TRBV28, TRBJ1-2 and TRBJ2-5. Lower TCR diversity was seen in persistent Graves' patients than in newly diagnosed ones.

Ten or more counts support this clonotype. Its antigen is still unknown. In addition, the sample was reused for a study of T cells in Graves' hyperthyroidism and ophthalmopathy. That investigation notes: During a first-round RT-PCR of the TCR CDR3, the HTBI primer set was used.

The sequencing used peripheral blood mononuclear cells (PBMCs), collected at new diagnosis, from a patient treated with antithyroid drugs. This rearrangement joins TRBV6-2 or TRBV6-3 to TRBJ1-2; a possible D gene is TRBD1 (5 bases). The sequence was obtained from a woman between 25 and 40 years old with Graves disease. CDR3 in amino acids: CASSSWYIDSRPYGYTF. CDR3 in DNA: TGTGCCAGCAGTTCGTGGTACATCGACAGCCGACCGTATGGCTACACCTTC.